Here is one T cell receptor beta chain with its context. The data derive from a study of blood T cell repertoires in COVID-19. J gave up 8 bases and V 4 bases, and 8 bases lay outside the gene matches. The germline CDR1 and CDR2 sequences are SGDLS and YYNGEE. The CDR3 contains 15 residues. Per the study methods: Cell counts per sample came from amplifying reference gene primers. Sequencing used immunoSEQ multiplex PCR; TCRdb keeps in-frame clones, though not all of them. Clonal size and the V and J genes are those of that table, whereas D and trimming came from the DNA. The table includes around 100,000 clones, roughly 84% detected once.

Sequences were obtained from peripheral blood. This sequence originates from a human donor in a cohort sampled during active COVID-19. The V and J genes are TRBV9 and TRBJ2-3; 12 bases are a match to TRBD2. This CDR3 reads CASSTRTSGEGTQYF. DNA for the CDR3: TGTGCCAGCAGCACAAGGACTAGCGGGGAGGGTACGCAGTATTTT.